The source of this TCR beta chain is a study of radiation and T cells in renal cell carcinoma. Study-wide background: Nephrectomy followed 15 Gy stereotactic body radiation by 4 weeks. Findings of the study overall: In blood, top tumor clones expanded by 2 weeks, shrinking by 4.

Clones were sequenced by immunoSEQ multiplex PCR, and TCRdb holds only the in-frame ones, with some missing. Of tens of thousands of clones listed, more than 65% are singletons. Concerning this clone: What it binds is not known.

Time point noted: blood 2 weeks post-SBRT. Noted treatment: 15 Gy SBRT to primary tumor, nephrectomy 4 weeks later. Radiation-treated patients gave blood at baseline, week 2 and week 4. Clear cell pathology was present in this patient's renal cell carcinoma. Between the trimmed V and J ends, which lost 7 bases and 6 bases, there was a span of 13 bases. The CDR3 loop spans 13 amino acids. From germline, CDR1 is SGHRS and CDR2 YFSETQ. The source of this sequence is a man aged 55 to 69 with renal cell carcinoma. The source material was blood, sampled from a patient whose treatment included radiotherapy and nephrectomy. The chain has TRBV5-1 and TRBJ2-2; no reliable D call. The CDR3 is CASQTTHPGELFF. The CDR3 DNA reads TGCGCCAGCCAAACGACCCATCCCGGGGAGCTGTTTTTT.